Listed below are T cell receptor beta chains from one sample, sequenced in a study of blood T cells in healthy people across ages. TCRdb redid the calling of the 5' RACE reads with MiXCR, one entry per CDR3 protein. Among 800,000 to 900,000 distinct CDR3 sequences listed, roughly 60% were seen once. Sequenced sample: blood. Source of these receptors: a man between 25 and 39 years old in good health. The CDR3 runs from the conserved cysteine through the conserved F or W. Each record gives: CDR3 DNA, CDR3 protein, D gene, clone size, J gene, V gene. A D gene is named only where the DNA matches it firmly. A clone size is listed for some rows: how often the clone was seen (once, few, many), or a class if it is expanded.

TGCAGCGTTGGGCTAGGAATAGAGACCCAGTACTTC | CSVGLGIETQYF | . | few | TRBJ2-5 | TRBV29-1
TGTGCCAGCAGCTTAGGGGGACAGGGCCCGGGAGATAGCACAGATACGCAGTATTTT | CASSLGGQGPGDSTDTQYF | TRBD1 | . | TRBJ2-3 | TRBV11-2
TGTGCCAGCAGCCCCCCCACTAAACAGGGCCACTACAATGAGCAGTTCTTC | CASSPPTKQGHYNEQFF | . | . | TRBJ2-1 | TRBV7-8
TGCAGTGCTTTGGGATACGAGCAGTACTTC | CSALGYEQYF | . | . | TRBJ2-7 | TRBV20-1
TGCGCCAGCAGCCAAGGACCTCCTGGGGCCTACGAGCAGTACTTC | CASSQGPPGAYEQYF | . | . | TRBJ2-7 | TRBV4-3
TGTGCCAGCAGCTTGTACTTTGAAAAACTGTTTTTT | CASSLYFEKLFF | . | once | TRBJ1-4 | TRBV7-3
TGTGCCAGCAGCTTAGAGTGGACCCAGTACTTC | CASSLEWTQYF | . | . | TRBJ2-5 | TRBV7-8
TGCGCCAGCAGCCAATTTGGGGCCCCAGATACGCAGTATTTT | CASSQFGAPDTQYF | . | few | TRBJ2-3 | TRBV4-3
TGTGCCAGCAGTTCTTACGTGACCGATCAGCCCCAGCATTTT | CASSSYVTDQPQHF | . | . | TRBJ1-5 | TRBV27
TGTGCCACCAGCAGTCCCGGGACAGGGTACGAGCAGTACTTC | CATSSPGTGYEQYF | TRBD1 | . | TRBJ2-7 | TRBV15
TGTGCCAGCAGTAATTACGGGACACGTTCCTACGAGCAGTACTTC | CASSNYGTRSYEQYF | . | . | TRBJ2-7 | TRBV27
TGCGCCAGCAGCCCAAATCCGGGTTCGGGGGCATACGAGCAGTACTTC | CASSPNPGSGAYEQYF | . | . | TRBJ2-7 | TRBV4-3
TGCGCCAGCAGCCAAGACGGGGCGGGACCCTCCTACGAGCAGTACTTC | CASSQDGAGPSYEQYF | . | . | TRBJ2-7 | TRBV4-3
TGCAGTCCTCGGGCCAGTTACCAAGAGACCCAGTACTTC | CSPRASYQETQYF | . | . | TRBJ2-5 | TRBV20-1
TGTGCCATCAGTGGGGGACAGGGTCTCCACGAGCAGTACTTC | CAISGGQGLHEQYF | TRBD1 | . | TRBJ2-7 | TRBV10-3
TGTGCCAGCAGCCCCTGGACTAGCACTGAGACCCAGTACTTC | CASSPWTSTETQYF | TRBD2 | . | TRBJ2-5 | TRBV7-2
TGTGCCAGCAGTTCCCAGGACAGGAACGCCTACGAGCAGTACTTC | CASSSQDRNAYEQYF | TRBD1 | . | TRBJ2-7 | TRBV28
TGTGCCATCAGTGGTGGGTTCGGGCAGGTGGACTACGCGCAGTACTTC | CAISGGFGQVDYAQYF | . | . | TRBJ2-4 | TRBV10-3
TGTGCCAGCAGCCAGGGACTAGCGGTGACTGTCTACGAGCAGTACTTC | CASSQGLAVTVYEQYF | TRBD2 | . | TRBJ2-7 | TRBV7-9
TGTGCCAGCAGCTTACTGTCCGGGTACAATGAGCAGTTCTTC | CASSLLSGYNEQFF | . | . | TRBJ2-1 | TRBV7-2
TGTGCCAGCAGCCGACAGGGGGCTACAGATACGCAGTATTTT | CASSRQGATDTQYF | TRBD1 | few | TRBJ2-3 | TRBV6-2/TRBV6-3
TGTGCCAGCAGTTCACTAGCGGGGGACTTCTACGAGCAGTACTTC | CASSSLAGDFYEQYF | TRBD2 | . | TRBJ2-7 | TRBV28
TGTGCCTCGGGGGTCCCGGAGACCCAGTACTTC | CASGVPETQYF | . | . | TRBJ2-5 | TRBV30
TGTGCCAGCAGCGTAGGTGTTAGCACCTACGAGCAGTACTTC | CASSVGVSTYEQYF | . | few | TRBJ2-7 | TRBV9
TGTGCCATCAGTGAGGCTCCGAACTATGGCTACACCTTC | CAISEAPNYGYTF | . | few | TRBJ1-2 | TRBV10-3
TGTGCCAGCAGTTACCCGGGACAGGGGGACTACAATGAGCAGTTCTTC | CASSYPGQGDYNEQFF | TRBD1 | few | TRBJ2-1 | TRBV6-2/TRBV6-3
TGTGCCAGCAGTGCCGGGACAGGGGGGAAAAACATTCAGTACTTC | CASSAGTGGKNIQYF | TRBD1 | . | TRBJ2-4 | TRBV27
TGTGCCAGCAGGTGGGGGGGAGGAGCAGATACGCAGTATTTT | CASRWGGGADTQYF | TRBD2 | . | TRBJ2-3 | TRBV12-3/TRBV12-4
TGTGCCAGCACCACGGGGGGACAGGCCTACAATGAGCAGTTCTTC | CASTTGGQAYNEQFF | . | . | TRBJ2-1 | TRBV6-5
TGTGCCAGCACTGAGGACAGGGAAGCCTACGAGCAGTACTTC | CASTEDREAYEQYF | TRBD1 | . | TRBJ2-7 | TRBV6-6
TGTGCCACCGGGGGCCGGGAAAACTATGGCTACACCTTC | CATGGRENYGYTF | . | . | TRBJ1-2 | TRBV24-1
TGTGCCAGCAGAACTCCTCTAGCGGGGGGTCGTGAGCAGTTCTTC | CASRTPLAGGREQFF | TRBD2 | . | TRBJ2-1 | TRBV5-5
TGTGCCAGCAGCACCGGGACTTGGGGAGATACGCAGTATTTT | CASSTGTWGDTQYF | . | . | TRBJ2-3 | TRBV3-1
TGTGCCAGCAGTTTAGGGGTCTCTGAAGCTTTCTTT | CASSLGVSEAFF | . | . | TRBJ1-1 | TRBV12-3/TRBV12-4
TGTGCCAGCAGTTTACGCCCGGGACAGAACAATCAGCCCCAGCATTTT | CASSLRPGQNNQPQHF | TRBD1 | . | TRBJ1-5 | TRBV28
TGTGCCAGCAGCCAAGAAGGCGGCGGGAACCCCTACGAGCAGTACTTC | CASSQEGGGNPYEQYF | . | . | TRBJ2-7 | TRBV4-2
TGCGCCAGCAGTCGAGGATACGGGACAGGGCAAGGGGAGCAGTACTTC | CASSRGYGTGQGEQYF | TRBD1 | few | TRBJ2-4 | TRBV27
TGTGCCAGCAGCGTAGAGGGGGTACTCAATGAGCAGTTCTTC | CASSVEGVLNEQFF | . | . | TRBJ2-1 | TRBV9
TGTGCCAGCAGCTTCTCGGGACGCTCGGACGAGCAGTACTTC | CASSFSGRSDEQYF | . | . | TRBJ2-7 | TRBV7-9
TGTGCCAGCAGTCCCCGGGGACAGGGGTCCAAAGAGACCCAGTACTTC | CASSPRGQGSKETQYF | TRBD1 | once | TRBJ2-5 | TRBV2
TGTGCCAGCAGTAAAAGGGGCCCAGACACTGAAGCTTTCTTT | CASSKRGPDTEAFF | . | . | TRBJ1-1 | TRBV6-1
TGCGCCAGCATCAAACAGGGGCAACTCCAAGAGACCCAGTACTTC | CASIKQGQLQETQYF | TRBD1 | . | TRBJ2-5 | TRBV5-1
TGCAGTGCTAGGGGGACAGGAATCTACGAGCAGTACTTC | CSARGTGIYEQYF | TRBD1 | few | TRBJ2-7 | TRBV20-1